This TCR beta chain was sequenced in a study of cytomegalovirus exposure and HLA in healthy donors. Study results and limitations: The authors later linked a missense DCLRE1C variant to TCR beta V- and J-gene trimming.

The table lists this clone with a count of one. Antigen: not known. PCR involved 60 Vbeta and 13 Jbeta primers. This table comes from immunoSEQ multiplex PCR, and its TCRdb copy is limited to in-frame clones, with some not included. The sample comprises 95,000 to 110,000 clones, 78% of which are singletons, and around 1.5% rests with the top ten. V gave up 0 bases and J gave up 3 bases, with 12 bases separating them. CDR1 and CDR2 (germline): SGHRS, YFSETQ. The CDR3 sequence is 15 residues long. The sequence was obtained from a woman in her thirties or forties in good health and CMV-seronegative. V is TRBV5-1 and J is TRBJ1-1; D gene unclear. Sequences were obtained from PBMCs. CDR3 DNA sequence: TGCGCCAGCAGCTTGGTCTACGATTCGGACACTGAAGCTTTCTTT. Translation: CASSLVYDSDTEAFF.